This TCR beta chain was identified during a study of CDR3 diversity in severe acne. Germline-derived CDR1 and CDR2 are ENHRY and SYGVKD. CDR3 size: 15 residues. The V segment lost 6 bases and the J segment 1 base; nucleotides outside the gene matches: 3. A single record per CDR3 protein comes from TCRdb applying MiXCR to the PCR reads. This table has more than 80,000 distinct CDR3 sequences, around 50% appearing once. This TCR was sampled from a male donor with severe acne vulgaris. What was sequenced was blood. V gene TRBV10-3 combines with J gene TRBJ2-2; 9 nucleotides align to TRBD1. As DNA, the CDR3 is TGTGCCATCAGCCCGGGACAGGGGAACACCGGGGAGCTGTTTTTT. Its protein product is CAISPGQGNTGELFF.